Listed here are 17 T cell receptor beta chains from one sample, sequenced in a study of regulatory T cells in long-lasting Graves disease. The sample's time point: persistent/refractory GD, antithyroid drugs over 5 years with positive TRAb. Scientists built the TCR library using RNA that was extracted from PBMCs. To make TCR beta libraries, researchers used iRepertoire HTBI primers and Arm-PCR of CDR3 regions. TCRdb independently ran MiXCR on the multiplex PCR reads; one entry per CDR3 protein. The sample has 400,000 to 500,000 distinct CDR3 sequences, under 25% seen once. Sequences were derived from peripheral blood mononuclear cells (PBMCs), sampled when the disease was refractory, from a patient treated with antithyroid drugs. The receptors shown here come from a female donor with Graves disease.

This clonotype was detected ten times or more. V is TRBV5-6 and J is TRBJ1-5, with D maybe TRBD1 (6 bases). The CDR3 covers 12 residues. Looked up from germline, CDR1 is SGHDT and CDR2 is YYEEEE. Trimming removed 5 bases at V and 4 bases at J, with 7 bases between. As DNA, the CDR3 is TGTGCCAGCAGTAGGGGGAATCAGCCCCAGCATTTT. Protein product: CASSRGNQPQHF.

V and J are TRBV25-1 and TRBJ2-7; 10 bases fit TRBD2. The V gene end was trimmed by 3 bases and the J gene end by 4 bases; junction bases not matched to a gene: 6. Germline V gives CDR1 MGHDK, CDR2 SYGVNS. This CDR3 has 15 residues. The CDR3 DNA is TGTGCCAGCAGTGATGAAGCGGGAGGGAGATACGAGCAGTACTTC. Translating gives CASSDEAGGRYEQYF.

This chain joins TRBV5-4 and TRBJ2-7, with 10 nucleotides matching TRBD1. This CDR3 has 14 residues. The ends lost 4 bases at V and 5 bases at J; junction bases unmatched: 6. CDR1 and CDR2 (germline): SGHNT, YYREEE (reference sequence). Written as DNA, the CDR3 is TGTGCCAGCAGCAACGGGACAGGGGAGGACGAGCAGTACTTC. Amino acids: CASSNGTGEDEQYF.

This clonotype was counted only a few times. V gene TRBV10-3 combines with J gene TRBJ1-1; 7 positions agree with TRBD1. The V gene's germline CDR1 is ENHRY and CDR2 SYGVKD. V shed 2 bases and J 4 bases; nucleotides not matched to a gene: 7. The CDR3 has 15 residues. Written as DNA, the CDR3 is TGTGCCATCAGTGAGGAGGGCAGGGGGAGCACTGAAGCTTTCTTT. Translated, it gives CAISEEGRGSTEAFF.

The chain links TRBV27 to TRBJ2-7; TRBD1 agrees at 11 bases. This CDR3 spans 16 amino acids. Germline assignment: CDR1 MNHEY and CDR2 SMNVEV (reference sequence). J lost 0 bases, V lost 0 bases, and 1 base had no gene match. CDR3 DNA sequence: TGTGCCAGCAGTTTATCCGGGACAGGGGGCTCCTACGAGCAGTACTTC. Its protein product is CASSLSGTGGSYEQYF.

This clonotype was counted between two and nine times. The chain combines TRBV7-9 with TRBJ2-7; D is uncertain. Germline V gene lookup returns CDR1 SEHNR and CDR2 FQNEAQ (reference sequence). Trimming removed 1 base at V and 7 bases at J, with 8 bases between. This CDR3 has 12 residues. CDR3 residues: CASSLDSMEQYF. Written as DNA, the CDR3 is TGTGCCAGCAGCTTAGACTCCATGGAGCAGTACTTC.

This chain joins TRBV28 and TRBJ2-7, with a tentative D call TRBD2 (6 bases). Looked up from germline, CDR1 is MDHEN and CDR2 is SYDVKM. CDR3 length: 11 amino acids. V was clipped by 11 bases and J by 6 bases, with 14 bases between them. The CDR3 nucleotides are TGTGCCGGCCGCGGGGAGAGCGAGCAGTACTTC. Protein: CAGRGESEQYF.

This sequence joins TRBV28 and TRBJ2-3, with D possibly matching TRBD1 (6 bases). The V end was cut by 5 bases, the J end by 0 bases, with 12 bases between. The CDR3 is 15 amino acids. Germline V gives CDR1 MDHEN, CDR2 SYDVKM. CDR3 bases: TGTGCCAGCAGTCGGACAGATTTTAGCACAGATACGCAGTATTTT. This codes for CASSRTDFSTDTQYF.

In its sample, this clonotype was seen many times. The rearrangement joins TRBV2 to TRBJ2-7, with D hard to call. Germline CDR1 reads SNHLY; CDR2 reads FYNNEI. Trimming removed 6 bases at V and 2 bases at J, with 14 bases between. This CDR3 contains 14 residues. The CDR3 DNA reads as TGTGCCAGCAGCCCCATCCGGCAGACCTACGAGCAGTACTTC. Protein product: CASSPIRQTYEQYF. The full variable domain, completed using reference TRBV2 and TRBJ2-7, is EPEVTQTPSHQVTQMGQEVILRCVPISNHLYFYWYRQILGQKVEFLVSFYNNEISEKSEIFDDQFSVERPDGSNFTLKIRSTKLEDSAMYFCASSPIRQTYEQYFGPGTRLTVT.

As concerns this clonotype: A much more abundant neighbour one base away suggests this may be a read error. The chain carries TRBV7-9 and TRBJ1-1, with D maybe TRBD1 (5 bases). In germline, CDR1 is SEHNR, CDR2 FQNEAQ (reference sequence). The CDR3 contains 13 residues. The CDR3 sequence: CAGRYQGFTEAFF. CDR3 DNA: TGTGCCGGCAGGTACCAGGGCTTCACTGAAGCTTTCTTT.

This clonotype was seen ten or more times. The chain links TRBV2 to TRBJ2-4; 10 nucleotides match TRBD2. The V segment lost 6 bases and the J segment 1 base; nucleotides outside the gene matches: 9. Germline V gene data show CDR1 as SNHLY and CDR2 as FYNNEI. This CDR3 is 17 amino acids long. The CDR3 loop reads CASSRKGLARAKNIQYF. CDR3 DNA sequence: TGTGCCAGCAGCCGGAAGGGACTAGCGAGGGCCAAAAACATTCAGTACTTC.

This clonotype was found a few times. This chain links TRBV20-1 with TRBJ2-7, with a possible D match to TRBD2 (5 bases). Trimming removed 3 bases at V and 7 bases at J, with 16 bases between. The CDR3 has 13 amino acids. Germline CDR1 DFQATT, CDR2 SNEGSKA (reference sequence). DNA for the CDR3: TGCAGTGCTAGTGGCAGGTTTAGAGGGGAGCAGTACTTC. This codes for CSASGRFRGEQYF.

This clonotype has a count of ten or more. Here the CDR3 reads CSARLGQVGETQYF. CDR3 sequence (DNA): TGCAGTGCTAGACTGGGACAGGTCGGGGAGACCCAGTACTTC. V usage is TRBV20-1 and J usage is TRBJ2-5, with 8 nucleotides matching TRBD1. The CDR3 has 14 residues. In germline, CDR1 is DFQATT, CDR2 SNEGSKA (reference sequence). The ends lost 2 bases at V and 5 bases at J; junction bases unmatched: 7.

This clonotype was seen a handful of times. This chain connects TRBV2 to TRBJ2-7; 9 bases are a match to TRBD1. With 3 bases clipped from V and 6 bases from J, the junction kept 9 bases outside the gene matches. CDR1 is SNHLY and CDR2 is FYNNEI in the germline V gene. CDR3 length: 15 amino acids. DNA for the CDR3: TGTGCCAGCAGTGAGCCACCGGGACAGGGCCGCGAGCAGTACTTC. This codes for CASSEPPGQGREQYF.

In this sample, this clonotype turned up many times. The chain combines TRBV6-1 with TRBJ2-5; D gene ambiguous. The CDR3 spans 11 residues. CDR1 and CDR2 from the germline V gene are MNHNS and SASEGT. Trimming took off 5 bases at V and 2 bases at J, with 3 bases between the two ends. In nucleotides, the CDR3 is TGTGCCAGCAGTCGTCAAGAGACCCAGTACTTC. It encodes CASSRQETQYF.

The chain is built from TRBV30 and TRBJ1-2; D uncertain. Trimming left V 3 bases short and J 1 base short, with 21 bases between. From germline, CDR1 is GTSNPN and CDR2 SVGIG (reference sequence). The CDR3 contains 17 residues. Written as DNA, the CDR3 is TGTGCCTGGAGAAAAAAGAGGCAGGAGATAATTAACTATGGCTACACCTTC. It yields the protein CAWRKKRQEIINYGYTF.

This clonotype came up a few times. The chain carries TRBV28 and TRBJ2-1; possible D gene TRBD1, 5 bases. V gave up 5 bases and J gave up 1 base, with 9 bases separating them. The CDR3 is 14 amino acids. Germline V lookup: CDR1 MDHEN, CDR2 SYDVKM. The CDR3 region is CASSQGRSYNEQFF. The CDR3 coding sequence is TGTGCCAGCAGTCAGGGTAGGTCCTACAATGAGCAGTTCTTC. The variable domain in full, with the rest retrieved from reference TRBV28 and TRBJ2-1, is DVKVTQSSRYLVKRTGEKVFLECVQDMDHENMFWYRQDPGLGLRLIYFSYDVKMKEKGDIPEGYSVSREKKERFSLILESASTNQTSMYLCASSQGRSYNEQFFGPGTRLTVL.